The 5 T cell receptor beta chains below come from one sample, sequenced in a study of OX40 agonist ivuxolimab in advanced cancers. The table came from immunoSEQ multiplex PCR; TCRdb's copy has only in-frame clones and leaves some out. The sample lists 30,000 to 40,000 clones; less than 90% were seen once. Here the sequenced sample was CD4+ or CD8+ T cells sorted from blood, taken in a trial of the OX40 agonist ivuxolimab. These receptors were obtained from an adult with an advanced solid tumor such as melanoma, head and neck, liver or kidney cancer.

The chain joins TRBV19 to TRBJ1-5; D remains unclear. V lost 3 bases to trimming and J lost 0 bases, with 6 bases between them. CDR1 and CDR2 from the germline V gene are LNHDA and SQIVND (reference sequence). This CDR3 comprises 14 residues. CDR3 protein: CASSIWISNQPQHF. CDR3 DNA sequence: TGTGCCAGTAGTATCTGGATTAGCAATCAGCCCCAGCATTTT.

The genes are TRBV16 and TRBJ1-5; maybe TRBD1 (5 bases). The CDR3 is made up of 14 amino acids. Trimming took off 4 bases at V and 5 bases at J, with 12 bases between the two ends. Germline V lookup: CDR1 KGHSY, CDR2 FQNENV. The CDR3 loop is CASSPSRGYQPQHF. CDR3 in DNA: TGTGCCAGCAGCCCCTCGAGGGGTTATCAGCCCCAGCATTTT.

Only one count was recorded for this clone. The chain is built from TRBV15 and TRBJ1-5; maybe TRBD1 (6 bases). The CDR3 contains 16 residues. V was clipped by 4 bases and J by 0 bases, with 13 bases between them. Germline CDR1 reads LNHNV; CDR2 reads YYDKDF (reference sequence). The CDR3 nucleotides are TGTGCCACCAGCACAGGACAGCTGAATAGCAATCAGCCCCAGCATTTT. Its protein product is CATSTGQLNSNQPQHF.

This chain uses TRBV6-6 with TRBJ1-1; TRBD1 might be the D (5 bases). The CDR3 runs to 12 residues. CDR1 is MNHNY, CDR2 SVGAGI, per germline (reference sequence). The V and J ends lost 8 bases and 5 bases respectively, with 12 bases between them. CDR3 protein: CASRPGGTEAFF. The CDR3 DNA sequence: TGTGCCAGCCGCCCGGGGGGGACTGAAGCTTTCTTT.

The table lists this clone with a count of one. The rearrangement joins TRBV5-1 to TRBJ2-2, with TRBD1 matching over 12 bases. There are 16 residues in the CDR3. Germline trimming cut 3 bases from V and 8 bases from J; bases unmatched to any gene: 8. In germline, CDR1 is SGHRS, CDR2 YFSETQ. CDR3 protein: CASSSAGTGGFGELFF. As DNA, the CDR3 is TGCGCCAGCAGCTCCGCCGGGACAGGGGGCTTTGGGGAGCTGTTTTTT.